The 18 T cell receptor beta chains below all came from one sample that was sequenced in a study of beta chain features in type 1 diabetes. cDNA synthesis used the whole RNA isolate, giving expressed TCRB sequences. Some clones are missing from TCRdb's copy, which holds only in-frame ones; the method was immunoSEQ multiplex PCR. The data show about 290,000 clones, with roughly 8% seen just once and more than 1% held by the top ten. Material for sequencing was central memory CD4+ T cells from blood. The receptors derive from a woman aged 18-29 years in good health.

This clone was observed a few times. The chain joins TRBV30 to TRBJ1-5; D ambiguous. V was pared by 0 bases and J by 5 bases, with 8 bases between. Germline CDR1 GTSNPN, CDR2 SVGIG (reference sequence). The CDR3 has 13 residues. CDR3 sequence reads: CAWSVQSDQPQHF. CDR3 sequence (DNA): TGTGCCTGGAGTGTACAGTCCGATCAGCCCCAGCATTTT.

This clone turned up a few times. V and J are TRBV7-9 and TRBJ2-2, with 11 bases that match TRBD2. V lost 5 bases and J lost 2; bases outside the gene matches: 4. The CDR3 length is 16 residues. Germline CDR1 reads SEHNR; CDR2 reads FQNEAQ (reference sequence). CDR3 in amino acids: CASSPGLAANTGELFF. CDR3 in DNA: TGTGCCAGCAGCCCGGGACTAGCGGCAAACACCGGGGAGCTGTTTTTT.

This clone was counted at least ten times. This CDR3 is CASSFWGANEQFF. The DNA of the CDR3 is TGTGCCAGCAGCTTTTGGGGGGCGAATGAGCAGTTCTTC. The chain couples TRBV11-2 to TRBJ2-1, with D perhaps assigned TRBD1 or TRBD2 (6 bases each). The V and J ends lost 3 bases and 7 bases respectively, with 10 bases between them. The V gene's germline CDR1 is SGHAT and CDR2 FQNNGV. The CDR3 extends over 13 amino acids.

This clone was counted between two and nine times. The chain has TRBV25-1 and TRBJ1-1, with D perhaps matching TRBD1 (6 bases). The germline V gene has CDR1 MGHDK and CDR2 SYGVNS. The ends were cut back, 3 bases at V and 4 bases at J, with 18 bases in the middle. This CDR3 is 16 amino acids long. The CDR3 is CASSDYNRDFGTEAFF. The CDR3 nucleotides read TGTGCCAGCAGTGATTATAACAGGGATTTCGGCACTGAAGCTTTCTTT.

Only a few counts were recorded for this clone. The V gene is TRBV7-9, the J gene TRBJ2-3; 10 positions agree with TRBD1. V lost 4 bases, J lost 4 bases, and 2 bases stayed unmatched. Per germline, CDR1 SEHNR and CDR2 FQNEAQ (reference sequence). CDR3 size: 14 residues. The CDR3 sequence is CASSWGTGADTQYF. The DNA of the CDR3 is TGTGCCAGCAGCTGGGGGACAGGGGCAGATACGCAGTATTTT.

The chain combines TRBV7-9 with TRBJ1-4, with TRBD1 matching over 9 bases. With 4 bases clipped from V and 8 bases from J, the junction kept 11 bases outside the gene matches. The CDR3 extends over 16 amino acids. Per germline, CDR1 SEHNR and CDR2 FQNEAQ (reference sequence). For the CDR3, the DNA is TGTGCCAGCAGCTGGGGACCCGGGACAGGGAACGAAAAACTGTTTTTT. Translation: CASSWGPGTGNEKLFF.

V is TRBV2 and J is TRBJ2-2; D uncertain. CDR3 size: 14 residues. Trimming stripped 6 bases from V and 2 bases from J, with 10 bases between. The germline V gene encodes CDR1 SNHLY and CDR2 FYNNEI. In DNA form, the CDR3 reads TGTGCCAGCAGCCGAAAACCAAACACCGGGGAGCTGTTTTTT. It specifies CASSRKPNTGELFF.

V is TRBV7-2 and J is TRBJ1-4; D is perhaps TRBD1 (5 bases). CDR1 SGHTA and CDR2 FQGNSA come from the germline V gene. The CDR3 runs to 16 residues. V was shortened by 1 base and J by 8 bases, with 17 bases between the two germline ends. CDR3 sequence (DNA): TGTGCCAGCAGCTTAGAATTCTGGGGGTATGGAGAAAAACTGTTTTTT. Translating it yields CASSLEFWGYGEKLFF.

This clone was seen a handful of times. The V gene is TRBV7-2, the J gene TRBJ1-1; tentative D call: TRBD1 (5 bases). Trimming left V 1 base short and J 4 bases short, with 10 bases between. This CDR3 is 14 amino acids long. CDR1 SGHTA and CDR2 FQGNSA come from the germline V gene. This CDR3 is CASSLGPRGTEAFF. In nucleotides, the CDR3 is TGTGCCAGCAGCTTAGGGCCGAGGGGCACTGAAGCTTTCTTT.

This clone was seen a handful of times. The rearrangement uses TRBV5-4 and TRBJ1-2; a possible D gene is TRBD1 (5 bases). Germline lookup yields CDR1 SGHNT and CDR2 YYREEE (reference sequence). CDR3 length: 13 residues. Deletions cut 2 bases from V and 4 bases from J, with 9 bases between. The CDR3 DNA reads TGTGCCAGCAGCTTAGGGACGGCCTATGGCTACACCTTC. This encodes CASSLGTAYGYTF.

This clone turned up a few times. V and J are TRBV2 and TRBJ2-7, with 11 bases identical to TRBD1. CDR3 length: 15 amino acids. J gave up 6 bases and V 8 bases, and 12 bases lay outside the gene matches. Per the germline V gene, CDR1 is SNHLY and CDR2 is FYNNEI. CDR3 loop: CASSWERTGGFEQYF. CDR3 DNA: TGTGCCAGCTCCTGGGAAAGGACAGGGGGCTTCGAGCAGTACTTC. The full variable domain, in which reference TRBV2 and TRBJ2-7 provide the parts outside the CDR3, is EPEVTQTPSHQVTQMGQEVILRCVPISNHLYFYWYRQILGQKVEFLVSFYNNEISEKSEIFDDQFSVERPDGSNFTLKIRSTKLEDSAMYFCASSWERTGGFEQYFGPGTRLTVT.

The chain links TRBV30 to TRBJ2-6; TRBD1 matches 7 bases. The CDR3 contains 17 residues. Germline CDR1 and CDR2: GTSNPN and SVGIG (reference sequence). V was clipped by 3 bases and J by 1 base; unmatched bases: 9. CDR3: CAWSNPQGSSGANVLTF. DNA for the CDR3: TGTGCCTGGAGCAACCCACAGGGGAGTTCTGGGGCCAACGTCCTGACTTTC.

This clone was observed a few times. The chain combines TRBV14 with TRBJ2-5; possible D gene TRBD1, 5 bases. The CDR3 spans 16 residues. Between the trimmed V and J ends, which lost 2 bases and 5 bases, there was a span of 18 bases. Germline V gives CDR1 SGHDN, CDR2 FVKESK. The CDR3 loop reads CASSQMGRTNGETQYF. Written as DNA, the CDR3 is TGTGCCAGCAGCCAAATGGGCAGGACAAACGGGGAGACCCAGTACTTC.

This chain uses TRBV5-1 with TRBJ2-5; D remains ambiguous. The J call may be wrong; the DNA end is better matched by TRBJ2-7. Germline CDR1 is SGHRS and CDR2 is YFSETQ. The CDR3 contains 14 residues. CDR3 nucleotide sequence: TGCGCCAGCAGCTTGGATCCAAGCTCCTACGAGCAGTACTTC. Protein sequence: CASSLDPSSYEQYF.

This clone was counted at least ten times. This sample includes further DNA sequences coding for the same CDR3. The chain is built from TRBV9 and TRBJ1-1; the match to TRBD1 covers 9 bases. CDR1 is SGDLS and CDR2 is YYNGEE in the germline V gene. With 2 bases clipped from V and 3 bases from J, the junction kept 5 bases outside the gene matches. CDR3 size: 15 residues. This CDR3 is CASSVVGQGDTEAFF. Written as DNA, the CDR3 is TGTGCCAGCAGCGTGGTGGGACAGGGAGACACTGAAGCTTTCTTT.

This chain links TRBV7-6 with TRBJ2-6; D may be TRBD1 or TRBD2 (5 bases each). CDR3 length: 15 amino acids. CDR1 is SGHVS, CDR2 FNYEAQ, per germline. Trimming removed 5 bases from V and 2 bases from J, with 10 bases in between. The CDR3 is CASSPGGAGANVLTF. The CDR3 DNA follows: TGTGCCAGCAGCCCTGGGGGAGCTGGGGCCAACGTCCTGACTTTC.

This clone was seen only a few times. Other DNA sequences in this sample translate to the same CDR3. The rearrangement joins TRBV7-2 to TRBJ2-5, with D possibly TRBD1 on 6 matching bases. This CDR3 is built from 13 residues. Trimming removed 4 bases at V and 4 bases at J, with 10 bases between. Germline CDR1 SGHTA, CDR2 FQGNSA. The CDR3 sequence: CASSSGVGETQYF. The DNA for the CDR3 is TGTGCCAGCAGCTCAGGGGTGGGAGAGACCCAGTACTTC.

There are a few counts of this clone. V is TRBV25-1 and J is TRBJ2-1, with D possibly TRBD1 on 5 matching bases. The CDR3 runs 15 residues. Germline V gives CDR1 MGHDK, CDR2 SYGVNS. The V and J ends lost 3 bases and 0 bases respectively, with 9 bases between them. CDR3 loop: CASSDSRGSYNEQFF. CDR3 DNA sequence: TGTGCCAGCAGTGATTCTAGGGGCTCCTACAATGAGCAGTTCTTC.